A single sample is the source of the 17 T cell receptor beta chains below, sequenced in a study of blood T cell repertoires in COVID-19. The method was immunoSEQ multiplex PCR; TCRdb's version includes in-frame clones alone and lacks a portion of them. Here the sample spans a few hundred thousand clones, 84% being singletons. The sample consisted of peripheral blood. The receptor source for this set is a woman aged 40 to 55 who had recovered from COVID-19.

The gene calls are TRBV6-1 and TRBJ2-3, with 10 bases matching TRBD1. From germline, CDR1 is MNHNS and CDR2 SASEGT. V dropped 1 base and J dropped 4; count of bases not matched to a gene: 2. This CDR3 contains 15 residues. This chain's CDR3 is CASSEGQGASDTQYF. CDR3 in DNA: TGTGCCAGCAGTGAAGGACAGGGGGCGTCAGATACGCAGTATTTT.

The J gene is TRBJ2-1, the V gene TRBV24-1, with 7 positions matching TRBD2. Trimming cost V 2 bases and J 5 bases; bases outside gene matches: 2. Per the germline V gene, CDR1 is KGHDR and CDR2 is SFDVKD. The CDR3 extends over 14 amino acids. The CDR3 DNA reads TGTGCCACCAGTGATTGGGGACTAAACAATGAGCAGTTCTTC. Encoded protein: CATSDWGLNNEQFF.

As concerns this clone: This sample also contains other DNA sequences that code for the same CDR3. This sequence joins TRBV2 and TRBJ1-2; D might be TRBD1 (5 bases). The CDR3 consists of 13 residues. Germline values: CDR1 SNHLY, CDR2 FYNNEI. The V and J ends lost 0 bases and 7 bases respectively, with 9 bases between them. The CDR3 spells CASSEAREAGYTF. The CDR3 DNA reads TGTGCCAGCAGTGAAGCCAGGGAGGCTGGCTACACCTTC.

The chain joins TRBV27 to TRBJ2-1; 8 nucleotides align to TRBD1. Germline V lookup: CDR1 MNHEY, CDR2 SMNVEV (reference sequence). The J segment lost 4 bases and the V segment lost 6 bases, leaving 8 bases of the junction unmatched. The CDR3 sequence is 15 residues long. The CDR3 coding sequence is TGTGCCAGCAGGCGAGCAGGGGGCCCATACAATGAGCAGTTCTTC. It encodes CASRRAGGPYNEQFF.

V usage is TRBV19 and J usage is TRBJ1-5; D may be TRBD1 (5 bases). Trimming removed 5 bases from V and 0 bases from J, with 11 bases in between. The CDR3 is 15 amino acids. Germline V CDR1 and CDR2: LNHDA, SQIVND (reference sequence). CDR3 loop: CASSPGDYSNQPQHF. The CDR3 DNA follows: TGTGCCAGTAGTCCCGGGGACTATAGCAATCAGCCCCAGCATTTT.

The rearrangement uses TRBV12-3 or TRBV12-4 and TRBJ1-2; no definite D call. Between the trimmed V and J ends, which lost 3 bases and 2 bases, there was a span of 7 bases. There are 13 residues in the CDR3. The CDR3 loop reads CASSLNRNYGYTF. The CDR3 coding sequence is TGTGCCAGCAGTTTGAACAGAAACTATGGCTACACCTTC.

The chain links TRBV6-5 to TRBJ1-5, with a possible D match to TRBD1 (5 bases). CDR3 length: 13 amino acids. Germline V gene lookup returns CDR1 MNHEY and CDR2 SVGAGI. The ends were cut back, 8 bases at V and 7 bases at J, with 15 bases in the middle. The CDR3 here is CASAFQGRQPQHF. CDR3 sequence (DNA): TGTGCCAGCGCCTTCCAGGGTCGACAGCCCCAGCATTTT.

This rearrangement joins TRBV7-2 to TRBJ1-2; TRBD1 matches at 7 bases. Germline V gene lookup returns CDR1 SGHTA and CDR2 FQGNSA. The CDR3 length is 14 residues. The trim removed 5 bases at V and 6 bases at J, leaving 9 bases unmatched. The CDR3 sequence is CASSPADRAHGYTF. The CDR3 bases are TGTGCCAGCAGCCCGGCTGACAGGGCTCATGGCTACACCTTC.

The rearrangement uses TRBV19 and TRBJ1-5; D is uncertain. The V and J ends lost 4 bases and 0 bases respectively, with 13 bases between them. CDR3 length: 16 residues. The germline V gene has CDR1 LNHDA and CDR2 SQIVND (reference sequence). The CDR3 sequence: CASSKARQYSNQPQHF. The DNA of the CDR3 is TGTGCCAGTAGTAAAGCCAGACAATATAGCAATCAGCCCCAGCATTTT.

The V call is TRBV7-9, the J call TRBJ1-1; the D is unclear. CDR3 size: 15 residues. Trimming removed 1 base from V and 0 bases from J, with 9 bases in between. Germline-derived CDR1 and CDR2 are SEHNR and FQNEAQ (reference sequence). CDR3 coding DNA: TGTGCCAGCAGCTTAGTACCGGGTCTGAACACTGAAGCTTTCTTT. Residues: CASSLVPGLNTEAFF.

The CDR3 reads CASSPRQADWFF. The CDR3, as DNA: TGTGCCAGCAGCCCAAGACAGGCCGATTGGTTCTTC. V is TRBV28 and J is TRBJ2-1; D possibly corresponds to TRBD1 (6 bases). The V and J ends lost 6 bases and 15 bases respectively, with 18 bases between them. The CDR3 covers 12 residues. Per germline, CDR1 MDHEN and CDR2 SYDVKM.

The chain couples TRBV12-3 or TRBV12-4 to TRBJ1-1, with D possibly being TRBD1 (5 bases). The V end was cut by 8 bases, the J end by 3 bases, with 13 bases between. The CDR3 consists of 13 residues. The CDR3 DNA sequence: TGTGCCAGCCAAAAGGGAGGGGACACTGAAGCTTTCTTT. Its translation is CASQKGGDTEAFF.

This chain links TRBV19 with TRBJ2-7; possibly TRBD1 for D (6 bases). Trimming pared 3 bases from V and 7 bases from J, leaving 16 bases between. The CDR3 spans 14 residues. Germline CDR1 and CDR2: LNHDA and SQIVND (reference sequence). The CDR3 sequence: CASSMDSRLREQYF. As DNA, the CDR3 is TGTGCCAGTAGTATGGACAGTAGACTACGAGAGCAGTACTTC.

V is TRBV7-2 and J is TRBJ2-7; D ambiguous. Trimming pared 1 base from V and 6 bases from J, leaving 16 bases between. The CDR3 totals 15 residues. The germline CDR1 and CDR2 sequences are SGHTA and FQGNSA. CDR3 DNA sequence: TGTGCCAGCAGCTTAGGGCCCGCATTCCCCTCCGAGCAGTACTTC. Protein product: CASSLGPAFPSEQYF.

V is TRBV7-6 and J is TRBJ2-5; 9 bases agree with TRBD2. The V and J ends lost 5 bases and 3 bases, in that order; junction bases with no gene match: 7. The CDR3 spans 15 residues. Per germline, CDR1 SGHVS and CDR2 FNYEAQ. CDR3 DNA sequence: TGTGCCAGCAGCCCCGGGGTAGCGGGGGAAGAGACCCAGTACTTC. This sequence encodes CASSPGVAGEETQYF. The complete variable domain, with remaining parts taken from reference TRBV7-6 and TRBJ2-5, reads GAGVSQSPRYKVTKRGQDVALRCDPISGHVSLYWYRQALGQGPEFLTYFNYEAQQDKSGLPNDRFSAERPEGSISTLTIQRTEQRDSAMYRCASSPGVAGEETQYFGPGTRLLVL.

CDR3 protein: CASSPGARSHYGYTF. Written as DNA, the CDR3 is TGCGCCAGCAGTCCAGGGGCCCGCTCCCACTATGGCTACACCTTC. The chain uses TRBV4-1 and TRBJ1-2; a possible D gene is TRBD1 (6 bases). Trimming removed 6 bases from V and 3 bases from J, with 17 bases in between. Germline CDR1 MGHRA, CDR2 YSYEKL. The CDR3 loop spans 15 amino acids.

The chain employs TRBV5-4 and TRBJ1-2, with TRBD1 as a possible D gene (6 bases). The V end was cut by 3 bases, the J end by 10 bases, with 19 bases between. Germline-derived CDR1 and CDR2 are SGHNT and YYREEE (reference sequence). The CDR3 is made up of 14 amino acids. The chain's CDR3 is CASSWGRQGDIYTF. The CDR3 region has the DNA TGTGCCAGCAGCTGGGGGCGCCAGGGAGACATCTACACCTTC.